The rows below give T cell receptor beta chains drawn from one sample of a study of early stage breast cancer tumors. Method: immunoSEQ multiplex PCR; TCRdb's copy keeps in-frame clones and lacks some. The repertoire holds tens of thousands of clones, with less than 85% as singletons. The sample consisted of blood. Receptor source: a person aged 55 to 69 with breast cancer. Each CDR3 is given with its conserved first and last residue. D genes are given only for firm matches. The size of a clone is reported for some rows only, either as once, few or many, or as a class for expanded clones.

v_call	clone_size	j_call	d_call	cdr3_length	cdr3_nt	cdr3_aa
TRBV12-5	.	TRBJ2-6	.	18	TGTGCTAGTGGCTCCACTGCAGGGGCTCTCTCTGGGGCCAACGTCCTGACTTTC	CASGSTAGALSGANVLTF
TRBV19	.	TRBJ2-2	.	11	TGTGCCAGTACAGATGCCGGGGAGCTGTTTTTT	CASTDAGELFF
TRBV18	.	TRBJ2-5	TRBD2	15	TGTGCCAGCTCACGTCTAGCGGTCCCCGGGGAGACCCAGTACTTC	CASSRLAVPGETQYF
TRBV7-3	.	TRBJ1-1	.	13	TGTGCCAGCAGCTTGTCTGTGAACACTGAAGCTTTCTTT	CASSLSVNTEAFF
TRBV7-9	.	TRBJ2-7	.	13	TGTGCCAGCAGCCCTGCGGGGGCGGGATCGAAGTACTTC	CASSPAGAGSKYF
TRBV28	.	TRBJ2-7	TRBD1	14	TGTGCCAGCAGTTTTAGGACAGGGGGTAGGGAGCAGTACTTC	CASSFRTGGREQYF
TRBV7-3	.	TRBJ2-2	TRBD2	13	TGTGCCAGCAGCCCGCGGGGGGCCGGGGAGCTGTTTTTT	CASSPRGAGELFF
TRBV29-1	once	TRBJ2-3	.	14	TGCAGCGTTCTGTCAGGGGCTAGCACAGATACGCAGTATTTT	CSVLSGASTDTQYF
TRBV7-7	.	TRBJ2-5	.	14	TGTGCTAGCAGCATTTCTAGCAGTCAAGAGACCCAGTACTTC	CASSISSSQETQYF
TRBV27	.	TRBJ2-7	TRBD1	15	TGTGCCAGCAGTTTAGAGGGCAGGGGGTCGGGTGAGCAGTACTTC	CASSLEGRGSGEQYF
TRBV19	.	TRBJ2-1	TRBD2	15	TGTGCCAGTAGTATTGGCGGGAGGGCGACCAATGAGCAGTTCTTC	CASSIGGRATNEQFF
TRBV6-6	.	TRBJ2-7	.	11	TGTGCCATCGGTAAGGGGGGGCAGCAGTACTTC	CAIGKGGQQYF
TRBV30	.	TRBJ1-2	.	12	TGTGCCTGGAGCAGTGAGGGCTATGGCTACACCTTC	CAWSSEGYGYTF
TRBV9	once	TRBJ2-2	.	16	TGTGCCAGCAGCGTTGCCGGGAGTGTGGACACCGGGGAGCTGTTTTTT	CASSVAGSVDTGELFF
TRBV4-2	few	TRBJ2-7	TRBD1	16	TGTGCCAGCAGCCAAGACCCAGGGACAGGGTCAGACGAGCAGTACTTC	CASSQDPGTGSDEQYF
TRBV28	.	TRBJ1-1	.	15	TGTGCCAGCAGTTTATGGACAGGACCTAACACTGAAGCTTTCTTT	CASSLWTGPNTEAFF
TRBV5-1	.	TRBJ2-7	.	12	TGCGCCAGCAGTCGCGAATCCTACGAGCAGTACTTC	CASSRESYEQYF
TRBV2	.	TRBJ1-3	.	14	TGTGCCAGCAGTGAACAGGGCTCTGGAAACACCATATATTTT	CASSEQGSGNTIYF
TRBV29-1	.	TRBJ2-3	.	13	TGCAGCGTTGAGGGTAGCGCGGTAGATACGCAGTATTTT	CSVEGSAVDTQYF
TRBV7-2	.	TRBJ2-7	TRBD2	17	TGTGCCAGCAGCTCCTCCCCTACTAGCGGGAGGATCTACGAGCAGTACTTC	CASSSSPTSGRIYEQYF
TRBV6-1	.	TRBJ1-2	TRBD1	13	TGTGCCAGCAGTGACGGGACAGTCTATGGCTACACCTTC	CASSDGTVYGYTF
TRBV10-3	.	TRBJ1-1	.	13	TGTGCCATCAGTGGACAACAGAACACTGAAGCTTTCTTT	CAISGQQNTEAFF
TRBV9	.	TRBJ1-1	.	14	TGTGCCAGCAGCGTAGCAGGGTTGGCGACTGAAGCTTTCTTT	CASSVAGLATEAFF
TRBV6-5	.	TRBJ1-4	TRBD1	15	TGTGCCAGCAGCTACAAGACAGGGGGCCCTGAAAAACTGTTTTTT	CASSYKTGGPEKLFF
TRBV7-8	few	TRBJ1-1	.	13	TGTGCCAGCAGCTTAAGCTCCCCTACTGAAGCTTTCTTT	CASSLSSPTEAFF
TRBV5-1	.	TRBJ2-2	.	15	TGCGCCAGCAGCTTGTCTCAGACGAACACCGGGGAGCTGTTTTTT	CASSLSQTNTGELFF
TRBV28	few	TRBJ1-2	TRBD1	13	TGTGCCATCTCAAGGACAGGGGCGCGTGGCTACACCTTC	CAISRTGARGYTF
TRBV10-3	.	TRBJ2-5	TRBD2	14	TGTGCCATCAGACAGGACCTGGGGGGGGAGACCCAGTACTTC	CAIRQDLGGETQYF
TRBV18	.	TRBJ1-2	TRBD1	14	TGTGCCAGCTCAACCGGGACAGACAACTATGGCTACACCTTC	CASSTGTDNYGYTF
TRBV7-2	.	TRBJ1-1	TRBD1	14	TGTGCCAGCAGCCTTACAGGGGGCAAGTCTGAAGCTTTCTTT	CASSLTGGKSEAFF
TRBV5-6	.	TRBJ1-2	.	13	TGTGCCAGCAGCTTACCACAGGGTTACGGCTACACCTTC	CASSLPQGYGYTF
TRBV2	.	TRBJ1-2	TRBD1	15	TGTGCCAGCAGTCAAGCACGGGACAGGGGCCGGGGCTACACCTTC	CASSQARDRGRGYTF
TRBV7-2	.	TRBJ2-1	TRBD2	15	TGTGCCAGCAGCTTGGGACTAGCGGGAGTTAATGAGCAGTTCTTC	CASSLGLAGVNEQFF
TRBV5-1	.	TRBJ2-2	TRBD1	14	TGCGCCAGCAGCCAACAGGGGGGAGCCGGGGAGCTGTTTTTT	CASSQQGGAGELFF
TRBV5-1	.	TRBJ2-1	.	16	TGCGCCAGCAGCTTGCCGGGTAGCTCAGGGGTCAATGAGCAGTTCTTC	CASSLPGSSGVNEQFF
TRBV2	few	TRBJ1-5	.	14	TGTGCCAGCAGTACCTCAGGGGACGATCAGCCCCAGCATTTT	CASSTSGDDQPQHF
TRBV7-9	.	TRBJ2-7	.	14	TGTGCCAGCAGTCCGGACGGGGTGAGGGACGAGCAGTACTTC	CASSPDGVRDEQYF
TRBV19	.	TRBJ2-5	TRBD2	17	TGTGCCAGTAGTATAGGAAGACTAGCGGGAAATATGGAGACCCAGTACTTC	CASSIGRLAGNMETQYF
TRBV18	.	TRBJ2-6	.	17	TGTGCCAGCTCACCACAGGGGCAGTCGTCTGGGGCCAACGTCCTGACTTTC	CASSPQGQSSGANVLTF
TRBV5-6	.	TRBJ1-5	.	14	TGTGCCAGCAGCTTAAGAGGGAGGAATCAGCCCCAGCATTTT	CASSLRGRNQPQHF
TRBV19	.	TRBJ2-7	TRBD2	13	TGTGCCAGTAGATCCGGGGGGGCCTACGAGCAGTACTTC	CASRSGGAYEQYF
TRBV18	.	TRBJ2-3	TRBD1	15	TGTGCCAGCTCACCCCGGACAGGGGGAACAGATACGCAGTATTTT	CASSPRTGGTDTQYF
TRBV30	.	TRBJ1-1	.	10	TGTGCCTGGAGTAAGGAGGGAGCTTTCTTT	CAWSKEGAFF